This T cell receptor (beta chain) was profiled in a study of shared clonotypes between healthy human individuals. The CDR3 runs 16 residues. Germline V gives CDR1 MRHNA, CDR2 SNTAGT. The V gene end was trimmed by 2 bases and the J gene end by 4 bases; junction bases not matched to a gene: 4. Sequencing was performed with immunoSEQ multiplex PCR; in TCRdb, only in-frame clones are kept and a portion is missing. This sample has a few million clones; just over 90% occur once, and the top ten carry approximately 1.6%. Naive CD8 populations comprised CD45RO-negative cells positively selected for CCR7, excluding terminally differentiated effector memory CD45RA+ cells.

This chain joins TRBV6-4 and TRBJ2-1; 11 bases are shared with TRBD2. Sequenced material: naive CD8+ T cells from PBMCs. The source is a man younger than 35 in good health. Some clones in this sample may be carry-over from other donors' samples. CDR3 protein: CASSDTSGSVYNEQFF. The CDR3 DNA reads as TGTGCCAGCAGTGACACTAGCGGGAGTGTGTACAATGAGCAGTTCTTC.